These T cell receptor beta chains were read from a single sample in a study of T-cell reconstitution after alpha-beta-depleted transplantation in children. TCRdb redid the calling of the PCR reads with MiXCR, one entry per CDR3 protein. This table holds hundreds of thousands of distinct CDR3 sequences, roughly 10% found once. This specimen was PBMCs, taken before TCRalphabeta/CD19-depleted stem cell transplant. These receptors were taken from a child aged 2 to 10 with inherited bone marrow failure, due to receive a stem cell transplant. Both conserved end residues are trimmed from each CDR3. Clone size is shown for a subset of rows, as once, few, many or a class of expanded clone.

clone_size	cdr3_length	j_call	v_call	cdr3_aa
many	14	TRBJ2-1	TRBV5-5	ASTKLRPAGLSEQF
-	16	TRBJ2-6	TRBV9	ASSATTQIGAGANVLT
-	9	TRBJ2-1	TRBV20-1	SARDLSGRG
many	12	TRBJ2-5	TRBV20-1	SARVGRGQETQY
few	12	TRBJ2-5	TRBV9	ASSAGQGDETQY
many	14	TRBJ2-3	TRBV6-5	ASSFQAGGPQDTQY
many	10	TRBJ2-7	TRBV27	ASSSYQGGQY
many	13	TRBJ2-7	TRBV6-5	ASSYPGSPSYEQY
many	12	TRBJ2-2	TRBV29-1	SVPGTGGTGELF
few	9	TRBJ1-2	TRBV29-1	SVRSWYGYT
-	12	TRBJ2-7	TRBV7-2	ASSLVAGGREQY
many	14	TRBJ2-5	TRBV12-3/TRBV12-4	ASSLGAASLGETQY
-	11	TRBJ1-1	TRBV2	ASITGLSAEAF
-	13	TRBJ2-3	TRBV7-9	ASSFAGGPRDTQY
many	14	TRBJ1-4	TRBV7-6	ASSLLRPGLDEKLF
many	12	TRBJ2-3	TRBV27	ASSSTRAADTQY
few	13	TRBJ1-1	TRBV27	ASSLSTGENTEAF
many	10	TRBJ1-1	TRBV24-1	ATSDFRGDTF
many	11	TRBJ1-2	TRBV20-1	SARALGAYGYT
many	8	TRBJ1-5	TRBV20-1	SAGNQPQH
many	12	TRBJ1-1	TRBV10-2	ASSSPGRNTEAF
many	16	TRBJ2-1	TRBV20-1	SALTGTSGPSSYNEQF
many	10	TRBJ2-5	TRBV7-9	ASGDFLETQY
few	13	TRBJ2-7	TRBV12-3/TRBV12-4	ASSLSGRGAYEQY
many	7	TRBJ1-2	TRBV25-1	ASGGSYT
many	13	TRBJ2-1	TRBV20-1	SARVAGQRGNEQF